A selection of T cell receptor beta chains follows, all from one sample in a study of tumor-infiltrating lymphocytes in oesophageal squamous cell carcinoma. TCRdb called the PCR reads again in MiXCR, with one record for every CDR3 protein. The data contain about 10,000 distinct CDR3 sequences, under 75% of them seen just once; the ten biggest clones take up around 30%. Sequencing was carried out using esophageal tumor tissue. The receptors come from a female donor with esophageal squamous cell carcinoma. Each CDR3 is given with its conserved first and last residue. The order of the fields is CDR3 protein, CDR3 DNA, D gene, V gene, clone size, J gene. D genes are given only for firm matches. Clone size is stated in some rows and not others, as once, few, many or a class when expanded.

CDR3 protein: CASSLAPGTGLGTQYF; CDR3 DNA: TGTGCCAGCAGCTTAGCCCCCGGGACTGGACTAGGGACCCAGTACTTC; D gene: TRBD2; V gene: TRBV7-2; clone size: few; J gene: TRBJ2-5
CDR3 protein: CSASDRDRYNEQFF; CDR3 DNA: TGCAGTGCTAGCGACCGAGACAGATACAATGAGCAGTTCTTC; D gene: .; V gene: TRBV20-1; clone size: .; J gene: TRBJ2-1
CDR3 protein: CASRDPGSRGTDTQYF; CDR3 DNA: TGTGCCAGCAGGGACCCCGGGAGTAGGGGGACAGATACGCAGTATTTT; D gene: .; V gene: TRBV6-1; clone size: .; J gene: TRBJ2-3
CDR3 protein: CASLAGEGEQYF; CDR3 DNA: TGTGCCAGCCTAGCGGGAGAGGGCGAGCAGTACTTC; D gene: TRBD2; V gene: TRBV7-3; clone size: .; J gene: TRBJ2-7
CDR3 protein: CASSSGLGFTQYF; CDR3 DNA: TGTGCCAGCAGTTCCGGACTAGGATTCACCCAGTACTTC; D gene: TRBD2; V gene: TRBV27; clone size: once; J gene: TRBJ2-5
CDR3 protein: CASSPRDSSYNEQFF; CDR3 DNA: TGTGCCAGCAGCCCTAGGGACTCCTCCTACAATGAGCAGTTCTTC; D gene: .; V gene: TRBV7-9; clone size: few; J gene: TRBJ2-1
CDR3 protein: CISVPEAGLAEGSNNEQYF; CDR3 DNA: .; D gene: .; V gene: TRBV7-5; clone size: .; J gene: TRBJ2-5
CDR3 protein: CASSSDTHEQYF; CDR3 DNA: TGTGCCAGCAGCTCCGACACCCACGAGCAGTACTTC; D gene: .; V gene: TRBV7-9; clone size: .; J gene: TRBJ2-7
CDR3 protein: CASSSYRGLVDGYTF; CDR3 DNA: TGTGCCAGCAGTTCGTACAGGGGGCTAGTGGATGGCTACACCTTC; D gene: TRBD1; V gene: TRBV28; clone size: large; J gene: TRBJ1-2
CDR3 protein: CASRPLAGGGETQYF; CDR3 DNA: TGTGCCAGCAGACCACTAGCGGGAGGAGGCGAGACCCAGTACTTC; D gene: TRBD2; V gene: TRBV6-1; clone size: .; J gene: TRBJ2-5
CDR3 protein: CASSLNRADTQYF; CDR3 DNA: TGTGCCAGCAGTCTCAATCGCGCAGATACGCAGTATTTT; D gene: .; V gene: TRBV12-3/TRBV12-4; clone size: once; J gene: TRBJ2-3
CDR3 protein: CASSEQETQYF; CDR3 DNA: TGTGCCAGCAGCGAACAAGAGACCCAGTACTTC; D gene: .; V gene: TRBV7-2; clone size: .; J gene: TRBJ2-5
CDR3 protein: CASSLDHSGANVLTF; CDR3 DNA: TGTGCCAGCAGCTTAGATCACTCTGGGGCCAACGTCCTGACTTTC; D gene: .; V gene: TRBV7-3; clone size: .; J gene: TRBJ2-6
CDR3 protein: CASSLKGVRRPSTDTQYF; CDR3 DNA: TGTGCCAGCAGCTTAAAGGGGGTCAGACGACCTAGCACAGATACGCAGTATTTT; D gene: .; V gene: TRBV11-2; clone size: .; J gene: TRBJ2-3
CDR3 protein: CASSPKVWDRAYNEQFF; CDR3 DNA: TGTGCCAGCAGCCCAAAAGTCTGGGACAGGGCATACAATGAGCAGTTCTTC; D gene: TRBD1; V gene: TRBV7-2; clone size: .; J gene: TRBJ2-1
CDR3 protein: CASRRLIGTNYGYTF; CDR3 DNA: TGTGCCAGCAGACGACTGATCGGAACTAACTATGGCTACACCTTC; D gene: .; V gene: TRBV28; clone size: .; J gene: TRBJ1-2
CDR3 protein: CASTLSTGTGTQYF; CDR3 DNA: TGTGCCAGCACCTTATCGACAGGGACGGGGACCCAGTACTTC; D gene: TRBD1; V gene: TRBV5-3; clone size: .; J gene: TRBJ2-5
CDR3 protein: CASSLIGGTGELFF; CDR3 DNA: TGTGCCAGCAGCTTAATCGGCGGAACCGGGGAGCTGTTTTTT; D gene: .; V gene: TRBV7-9; clone size: medium-sized; J gene: TRBJ2-2
CDR3 protein: CASSLDRRETQYF; CDR3 DNA: TGCGCCAGCAGCTTGGACAGAAGAGAGACCCAGTACTTC; D gene: .; V gene: TRBV5-1; clone size: .; J gene: TRBJ2-5
CDR3 protein: CASSLFGLYEQFF; CDR3 DNA: TGTGCCAGCAGCTTATTTGGTCTCTACGAGCAGTTCTTC; D gene: .; V gene: TRBV7-3; clone size: .; J gene: TRBJ2-1
CDR3 protein: CASSTVGGQYF; CDR3 DNA: TGTGCCAGCAGCACCGTAGGGGGGCAGTACTTC; D gene: .; V gene: TRBV11-1; clone size: .; J gene: TRBJ2-7
CDR3 protein: CASSLVGESRGTQQYF; CDR3 DNA: TGTGCCAGCAGCTTAGTAGGTGAGAGCAGGGGAACCCAGCAGTACTTC; D gene: .; V gene: TRBV7-6; clone size: .; J gene: TRBJ2-7
CDR3 protein: CASSLDRGTEAFF; CDR3 DNA: TGTGCCAGCAGCCTAGACAGGGGGACTGAAGCTTTCTTT; D gene: TRBD1; V gene: TRBV7-2; clone size: .; J gene: TRBJ1-1
CDR3 protein: CASSLRALGGANSGTHYEQYF; CDR3 DNA: TGTGCCAGCAGCTTACGTGCCCTCGGGGGGGCGAACTCCGGGACGCACTACGAGCAGTACTTC; D gene: TRBD2; V gene: TRBV7-2; clone size: .; J gene: TRBJ2-7
CDR3 protein: CASSLGWPSKNEQYF; CDR3 DNA: TGTGCCAGCAGCTTAGGTTGGCCGTCTAAGAACGAGCAGTACTTC; D gene: .; V gene: TRBV7-2; clone size: .; J gene: TRBJ2-7
CDR3 protein: CASSYRVDNEQYF; CDR3 DNA: TGTGCCAGCAGTTACAGGGTCGACAATGAGCAGTACTTC; D gene: .; V gene: TRBV6-5; clone size: few; J gene: TRBJ2-7
CDR3 protein: CASSLGPYQPQHF; CDR3 DNA: TGTGCCAGCAGCTTAGGGCCTTATCAGCCCCAGCATTTT; D gene: .; V gene: TRBV7-2; clone size: .; J gene: TRBJ1-5